This T cell receptor (beta chain) was sequenced during a study of response to subunit inactivated influenza vaccine. Study conclusions and caveats: New T cells are recruited in small numbers by each seasonal influenza vaccination, according to the authors' suggestion.

This clonotype appeared many times. Its antigen is not identified. Germline assignment: CDR1 ENHRY and CDR2 SYGVKD. The J segment lost 3 bases and the V segment lost 3 bases, leaving 12 bases of the junction unmatched. This CDR3 contains 18 residues. TCRdb used MiXCR to reprocess the RT-PCR reads, holding one entry per CDR3 protein. This table holds 170,000 or so distinct CDR3 sequences, around 10% found once. This clonotype was sampled from a man between 50 and 69 years old who received an inactivated influenza vaccine. V usage is TRBV10-3 and J usage is TRBJ2-1; 9 nucleotides agree with TRBD1. The material sequenced was CD8+ T cells sorted from PBMCs, taken about 24 months after vaccination. Written as DNA, the CDR3 is TGTGCCATCAGTGATGTGTTCGGTGGGGACAGGGACTACAATGAGCAGTTCTTC. Encoded protein: CAISDVFGGDRDYNEQFF.